The clone carrying this T cell receptor beta chain was picked up many times. As yet, its antigen is unknown. Time point given: patch test 3, about 24 weeks after DPC sensitization. Treatment: therapeutic diphenylcyclopropenone sensitization with weekly scalp DPC. The CDR3 covers 15 residues. Germline CDR1 reads LGHDT; CDR2 reads YNNKEL (reference sequence). V gave up 0 bases and J gave up 7 bases, with 13 bases separating them. The data stem from a study of human T cells and chemical hapten exposure. Study-level information: Diphenylcyclopropenone was applied weekly to patients' scalps across the roughly 23-week study. Study-wide findings and caveats: Counts of expanded TCRs (at PT1) showed a positive correlation with patch test score.

TCRdb redid the calling of the RACE reads with MiXCR, one entry per CDR3 protein. This sample has around 85,000 distinct CDR3 sequences, with approximately 13% found just once. The specimen was whole blood, collected in connection with sensitization to the hapten diphenylcyclopropenone (DPC). This sequence was found in a woman aged 45-65 years with alopecia areata. Some clones in this sample may be carry-over from other donors' samples. V usage is TRBV3-1 and J usage is TRBJ2-1; D gene uncertain. The CDR3 reads CASSQDRARYNEQFF. Written as DNA, the CDR3 is TGTGCCAGCAGCCAAGATCGCGCTAGGTATAATGAGCAGTTCTTC.